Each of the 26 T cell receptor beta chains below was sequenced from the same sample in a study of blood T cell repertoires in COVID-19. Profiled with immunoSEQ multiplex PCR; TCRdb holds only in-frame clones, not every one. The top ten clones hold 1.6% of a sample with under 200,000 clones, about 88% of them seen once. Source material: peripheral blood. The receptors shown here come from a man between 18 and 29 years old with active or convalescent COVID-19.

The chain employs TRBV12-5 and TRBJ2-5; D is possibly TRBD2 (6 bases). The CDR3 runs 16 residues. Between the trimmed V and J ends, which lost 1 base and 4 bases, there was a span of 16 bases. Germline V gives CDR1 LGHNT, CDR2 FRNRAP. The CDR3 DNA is TGTGCTAGTGGTTTGGGGGGACTCGGAAGGGCAGAGACCCAGTACTTC. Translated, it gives CASGLGGLGRAETQYF.

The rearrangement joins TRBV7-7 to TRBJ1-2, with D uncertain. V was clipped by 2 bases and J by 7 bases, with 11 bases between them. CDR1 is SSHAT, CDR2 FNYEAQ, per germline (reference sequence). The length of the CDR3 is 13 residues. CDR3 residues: CASSLHRVFGYTF. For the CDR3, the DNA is TGTGCCAGCAGCTTACATCGGGTTTTTGGCTACACCTTC.

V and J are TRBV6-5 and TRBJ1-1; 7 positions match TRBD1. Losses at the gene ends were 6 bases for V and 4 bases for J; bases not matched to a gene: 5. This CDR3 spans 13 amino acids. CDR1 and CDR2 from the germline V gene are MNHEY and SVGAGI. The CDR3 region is CASRRGGGTEAFF. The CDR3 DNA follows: TGTGCCAGCAGGAGAGGGGGCGGCACTGAAGCTTTCTTT.

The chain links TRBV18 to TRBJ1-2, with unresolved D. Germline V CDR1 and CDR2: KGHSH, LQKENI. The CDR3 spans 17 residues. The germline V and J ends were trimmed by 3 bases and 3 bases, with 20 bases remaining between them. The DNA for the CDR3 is TGTGCCAGCTCACCGCGGGGTTTTAACCCAATGGACTATGGCTACACCTTC. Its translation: CASSPRGFNPMDYGYTF. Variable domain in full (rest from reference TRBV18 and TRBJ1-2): NAGVMQNPRHLVRRRGQEARLRCSPMKGHSHVYWYRQLPEEGLKFMVYLQKENIIDESGMPKERFSAEFPKEGPSILRIQQVVRGDSAAYFCASSPRGFNPMDYGYTFGSGTRLTVV.

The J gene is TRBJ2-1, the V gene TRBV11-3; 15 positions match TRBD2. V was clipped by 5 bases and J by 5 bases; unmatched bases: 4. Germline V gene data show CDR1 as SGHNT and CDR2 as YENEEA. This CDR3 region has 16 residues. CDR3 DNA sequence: TGTGCCAGCAGCCTAGGGACTAGCGGGAGGAACAATGAGCAGTTCTTC. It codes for CASSLGTSGRNNEQFF.

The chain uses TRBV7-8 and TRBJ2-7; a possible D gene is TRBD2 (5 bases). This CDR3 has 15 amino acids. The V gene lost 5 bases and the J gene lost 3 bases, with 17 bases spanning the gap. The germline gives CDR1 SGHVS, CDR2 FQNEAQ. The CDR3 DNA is TGTGCCAGCAGCCGTGGCGGGTCCAGTCTCTACGAGCAGTACTTC. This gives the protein CASSRGGSSLYEQYF.

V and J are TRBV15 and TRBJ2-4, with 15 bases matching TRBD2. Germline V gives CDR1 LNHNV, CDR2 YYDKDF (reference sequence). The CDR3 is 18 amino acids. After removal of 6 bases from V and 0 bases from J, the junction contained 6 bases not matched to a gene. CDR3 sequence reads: CATRTGLAGGTAKNIQYF. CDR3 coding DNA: TGTGCCACCAGGACGGGACTAGCGGGGGGAACAGCCAAAAACATTCAGTACTTC.

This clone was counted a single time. This chain's CDR3 is CASSFPQGEQFF. For the CDR3, the DNA is TGTGCCAGCAGTTTTCCTCAGGGTGAGCAGTTCTTC. The chain is built from TRBV27 and TRBJ2-1; tentative D call: TRBD1 (5 bases). Germline V gene lookup returns CDR1 MNHEY and CDR2 SMNVEV (reference sequence). Trimming took 3 bases from V and 9 from J, leaving 9 bases between them. The CDR3 spans 12 residues.

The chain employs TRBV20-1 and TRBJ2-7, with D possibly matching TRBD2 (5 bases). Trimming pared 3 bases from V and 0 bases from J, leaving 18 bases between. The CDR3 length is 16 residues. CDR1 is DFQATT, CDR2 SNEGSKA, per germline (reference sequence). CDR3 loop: CSASGGPQGSSYEQYF. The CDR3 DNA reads TGCAGTGCTAGTGGAGGTCCCCAAGGAAGCTCCTACGAGCAGTACTTC.

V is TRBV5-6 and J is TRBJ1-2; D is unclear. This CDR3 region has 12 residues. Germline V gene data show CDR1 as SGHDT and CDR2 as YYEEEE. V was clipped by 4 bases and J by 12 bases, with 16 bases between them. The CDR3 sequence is CASSRGGLDHTF. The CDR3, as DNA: TGTGCCAGCAGCCGGGGAGGTTTGGATCACACCTTC. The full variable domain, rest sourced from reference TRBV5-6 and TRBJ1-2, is DAGVTQSPTHLIKTRGQQVTLRCSPKSGHDTVSWYQQALGQGPQFIFQYYEEEERQRGNFPDRFSGHQFPNYSSELNVNALLLGDSALYLCASSRGGLDHTFGSGTRLTVV.

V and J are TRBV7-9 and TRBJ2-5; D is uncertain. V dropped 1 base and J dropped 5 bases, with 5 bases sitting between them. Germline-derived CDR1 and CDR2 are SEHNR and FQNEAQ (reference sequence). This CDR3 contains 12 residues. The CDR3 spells CASSLDLETQYF. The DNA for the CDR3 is TGTGCCAGCAGCTTAGATCTGGAGACCCAGTACTTC.

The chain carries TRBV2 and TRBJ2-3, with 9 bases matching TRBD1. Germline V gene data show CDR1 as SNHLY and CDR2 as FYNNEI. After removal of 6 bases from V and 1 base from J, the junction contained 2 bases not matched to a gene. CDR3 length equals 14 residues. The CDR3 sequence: CASRRQGGTDTQYF. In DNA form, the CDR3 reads TGTGCCAGCAGGCGACAGGGGGGCACAGATACGCAGTATTTT.

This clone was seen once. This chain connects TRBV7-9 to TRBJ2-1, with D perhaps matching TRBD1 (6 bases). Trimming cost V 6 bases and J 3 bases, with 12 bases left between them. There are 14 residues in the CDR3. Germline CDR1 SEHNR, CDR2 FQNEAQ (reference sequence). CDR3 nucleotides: TGTGCCAGCAGTCCCCGGGACAACTACAATGAGCAGTTCTTC. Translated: CASSPRDNYNEQFF.

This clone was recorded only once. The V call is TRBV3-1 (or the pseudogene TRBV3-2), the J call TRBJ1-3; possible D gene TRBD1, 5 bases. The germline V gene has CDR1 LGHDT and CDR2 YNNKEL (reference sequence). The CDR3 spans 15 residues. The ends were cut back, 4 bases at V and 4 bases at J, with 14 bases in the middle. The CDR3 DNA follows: TGTGCCAGCAGCCCACGCAGGGTTCACGGAAACACCATATATTTT. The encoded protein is CASSPRRVHGNTIYF.

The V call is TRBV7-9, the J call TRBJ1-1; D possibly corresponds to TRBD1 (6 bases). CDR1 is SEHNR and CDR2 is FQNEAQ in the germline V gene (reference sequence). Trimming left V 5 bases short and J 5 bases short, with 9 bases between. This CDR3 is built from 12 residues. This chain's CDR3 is CASSPGVTEAFF. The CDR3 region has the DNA TGTGCCAGCAGCCCAGGGGTGACTGAAGCTTTCTTT.

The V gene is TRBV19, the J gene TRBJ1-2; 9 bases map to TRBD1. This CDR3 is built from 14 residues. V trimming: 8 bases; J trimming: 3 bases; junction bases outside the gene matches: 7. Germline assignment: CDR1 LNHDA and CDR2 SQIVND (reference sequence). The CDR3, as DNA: TGTGCCAGTCTTAACCGGGACAGGGACTATGGCTACACCTTC. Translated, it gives CASLNRDRDYGYTF.

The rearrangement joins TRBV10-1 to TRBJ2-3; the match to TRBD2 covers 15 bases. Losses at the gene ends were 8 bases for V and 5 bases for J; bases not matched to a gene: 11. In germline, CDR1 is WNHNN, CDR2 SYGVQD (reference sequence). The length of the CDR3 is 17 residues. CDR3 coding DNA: TGCGCCAGCGAAACAGGACTAGCGGGAGGGCCTGGAGATACGCAGTATTTT. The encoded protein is CASETGLAGGPGDTQYF.

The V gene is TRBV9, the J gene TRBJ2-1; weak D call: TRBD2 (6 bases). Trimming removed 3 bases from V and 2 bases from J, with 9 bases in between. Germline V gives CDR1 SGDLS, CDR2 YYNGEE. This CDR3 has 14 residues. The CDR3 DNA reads TGTGCCAGCAGCGCGGGGGAACCCTACAATGAGCAGTTCTTC. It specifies CASSAGEPYNEQFF.

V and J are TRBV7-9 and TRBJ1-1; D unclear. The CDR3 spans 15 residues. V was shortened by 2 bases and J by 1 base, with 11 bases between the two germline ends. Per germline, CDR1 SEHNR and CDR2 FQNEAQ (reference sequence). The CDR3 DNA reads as TGTGCCAGCAGCTTATCCGGGGTCGGGAACACTGAAGCTTTCTTT. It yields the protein CASSLSGVGNTEAFF.

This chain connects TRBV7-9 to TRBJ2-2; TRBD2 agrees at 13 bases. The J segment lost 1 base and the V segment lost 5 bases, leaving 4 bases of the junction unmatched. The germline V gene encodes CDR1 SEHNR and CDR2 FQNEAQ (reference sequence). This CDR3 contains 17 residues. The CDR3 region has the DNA TGTGCCAGCAGCAAGGGACTAGCGGGACTGAACACCGGGGAGCTGTTTTTT. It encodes CASSKGLAGLNTGELFF.

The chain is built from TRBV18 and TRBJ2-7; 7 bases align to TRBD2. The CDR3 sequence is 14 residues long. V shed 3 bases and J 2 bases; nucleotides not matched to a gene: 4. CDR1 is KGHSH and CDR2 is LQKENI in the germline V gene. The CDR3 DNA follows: TGTGCCAGCTCACCGGGACGGGAGGCCTACGAGCAGTACTTC. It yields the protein CASSPGREAYEQYF.

CDR3 bases: TGTGCCAGTAAAATCGAGGACTATAGCAATCAGCCCCAGCATTTT. It yields the protein CASKIEDYSNQPQHF. The chain has TRBV19 and TRBJ1-5; D not certain. CDR3 size: 15 residues. Trimming pared 7 bases from V and 0 bases from J, leaving 13 bases between. Germline-derived CDR1 and CDR2 are LNHDA and SQIVND (reference sequence).

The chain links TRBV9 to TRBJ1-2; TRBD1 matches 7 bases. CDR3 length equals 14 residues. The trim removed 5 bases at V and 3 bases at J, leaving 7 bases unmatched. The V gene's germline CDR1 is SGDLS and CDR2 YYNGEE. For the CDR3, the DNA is TGTGCCAGCAGAAACTCCGGGACAGACTATGGCTACACCTTC. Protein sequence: CASRNSGTDYGYTF.

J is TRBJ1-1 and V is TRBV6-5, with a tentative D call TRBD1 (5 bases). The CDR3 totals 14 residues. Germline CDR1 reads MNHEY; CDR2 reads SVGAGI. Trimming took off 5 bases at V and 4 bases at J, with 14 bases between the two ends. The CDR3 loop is CASSKTLRGTEAFF. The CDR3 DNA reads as TGTGCCAGCAGTAAGACCCTTAGGGGCACTGAAGCTTTCTTT.

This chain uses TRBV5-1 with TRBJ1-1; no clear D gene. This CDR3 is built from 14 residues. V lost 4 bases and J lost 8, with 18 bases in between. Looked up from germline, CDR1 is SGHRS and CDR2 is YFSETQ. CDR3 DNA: TGCGCCAGCAGCCGGGTAGGAGGGTCGATCGAAGCTTTCTTT. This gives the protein CASSRVGGSIEAFF.

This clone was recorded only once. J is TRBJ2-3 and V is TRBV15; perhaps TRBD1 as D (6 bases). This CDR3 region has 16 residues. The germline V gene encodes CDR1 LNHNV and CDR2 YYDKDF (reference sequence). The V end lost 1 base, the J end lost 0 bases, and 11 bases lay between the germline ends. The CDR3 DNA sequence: TGTGCCACCAGCAGAGGCAGGGGCCCAAGCACAGATACGCAGTATTTT. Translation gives CATSRGRGPSTDTQYF.